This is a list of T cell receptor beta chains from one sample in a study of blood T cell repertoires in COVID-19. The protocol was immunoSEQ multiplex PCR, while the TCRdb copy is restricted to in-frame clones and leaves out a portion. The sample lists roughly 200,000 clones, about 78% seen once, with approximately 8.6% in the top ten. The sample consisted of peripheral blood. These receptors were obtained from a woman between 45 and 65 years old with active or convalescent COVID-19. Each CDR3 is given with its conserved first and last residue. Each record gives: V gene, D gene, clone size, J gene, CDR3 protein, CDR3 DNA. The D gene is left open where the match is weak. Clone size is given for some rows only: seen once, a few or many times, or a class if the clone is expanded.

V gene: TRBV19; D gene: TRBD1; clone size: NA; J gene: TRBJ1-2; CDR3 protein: CASDRQGESGYTF; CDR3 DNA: TGTGCCAGTGATCGACAGGGGGAAAGTGGCTACACCTTC
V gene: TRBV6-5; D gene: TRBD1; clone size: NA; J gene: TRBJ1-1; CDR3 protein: CASSSTGQVNTEAFF; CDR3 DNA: TGTGCCAGCAGTTCCACAGGACAGGTCAACACTGAAGCTTTCTTT
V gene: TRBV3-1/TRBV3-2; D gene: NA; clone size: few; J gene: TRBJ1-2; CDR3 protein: CASSRGRGYTF; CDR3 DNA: TGTGCCAGCTCGCGGGGTCGGGGCTACACCTTC
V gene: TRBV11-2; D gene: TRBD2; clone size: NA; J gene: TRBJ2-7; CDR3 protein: CASSLNSGGSYEQYF; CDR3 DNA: TGTGCCAGCAGCTTGAATAGCGGGGGGTCCTACGAGCAGTACTTC
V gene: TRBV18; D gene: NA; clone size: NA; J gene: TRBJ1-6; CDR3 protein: CASSPGKSPLHF; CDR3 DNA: TGTGCCAGCTCACCCGGGAAGTCACCCCTCCACTTT
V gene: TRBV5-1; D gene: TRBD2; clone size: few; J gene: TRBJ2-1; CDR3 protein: CASSSLPGLGDEQFF; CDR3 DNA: TGCGCCAGCAGCTCCCTCCCGGGACTAGGCGATGAGCAGTTCTTC
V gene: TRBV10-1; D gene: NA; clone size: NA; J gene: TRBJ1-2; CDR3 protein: CASSESGGGYTF; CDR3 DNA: TGCGCCAGCAGTGAGTCAGGGGGTGGCTACACCTTC
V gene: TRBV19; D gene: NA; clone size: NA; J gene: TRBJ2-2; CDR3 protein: CASTLNTGELFF; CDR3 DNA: TGTGCCAGTACTCTCAACACCGGGGAGCTGTTTTTT
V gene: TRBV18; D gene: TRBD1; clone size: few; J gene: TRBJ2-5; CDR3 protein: CASSRSGGEETQYF; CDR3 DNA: TGTGCCAGCTCACGGTCAGGGGGCGAAGAGACCCAGTACTTC
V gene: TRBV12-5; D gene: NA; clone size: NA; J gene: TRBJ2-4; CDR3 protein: CASGLTPSPIIQYF; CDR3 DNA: TGTGCTAGTGGTTTGACCCCTAGCCCAATTATTCAGTACTTC
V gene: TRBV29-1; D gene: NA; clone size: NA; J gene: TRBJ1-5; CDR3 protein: CSVESGSNQPQHF; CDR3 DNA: TGCAGCGTTGAGTCGGGGAGCAATCAGCCCCAGCATTTT
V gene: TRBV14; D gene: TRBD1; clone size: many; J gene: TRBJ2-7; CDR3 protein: CASSPIGTGYYEQYF; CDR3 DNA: TGTGCCAGCAGCCCTATAGGGACAGGGTACTACGAGCAGTACTTC
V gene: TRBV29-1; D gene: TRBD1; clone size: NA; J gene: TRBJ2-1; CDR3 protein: CSVSRTGNNEQFF; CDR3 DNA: TGCAGCGTTTCCCGGACAGGGAACAATGAGCAGTTCTTC
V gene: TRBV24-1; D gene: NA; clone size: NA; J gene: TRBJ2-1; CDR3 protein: CATSDPREGAYNEQFF; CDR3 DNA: TGTGCCACCAGTGACCCGAGGGAGGGGGCCTACAATGAGCAGTTCTTC
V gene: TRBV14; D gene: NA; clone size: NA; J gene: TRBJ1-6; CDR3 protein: CASSQGGGNSPLHF; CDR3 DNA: TGTGCCAGCAGCCAAGGGGGGGGAAATTCACCCCTCCACTTT
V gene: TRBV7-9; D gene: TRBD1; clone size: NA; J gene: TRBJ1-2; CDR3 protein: CASSAKEHRGPLKGYGYTF; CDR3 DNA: TGTGCCAGCAGCGCTAAGGAACACAGGGGGCCGCTGAAGGGCTATGGCTACACCTTC
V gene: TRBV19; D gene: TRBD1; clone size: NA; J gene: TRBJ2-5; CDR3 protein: CASSVTGTGEETQYF; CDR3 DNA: TGTGCCAGTAGTGTAACCGGGACAGGGGAAGAGACCCAGTACTTC
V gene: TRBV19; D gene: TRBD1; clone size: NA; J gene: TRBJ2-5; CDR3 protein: CASSIQTGGQETQYF; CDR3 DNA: TGTGCCAGTAGTATTCAGACAGGGGGACAAGAGACCCAGTACTTC
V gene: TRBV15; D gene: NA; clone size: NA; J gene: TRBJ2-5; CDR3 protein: CATSRARRGGIETQYF; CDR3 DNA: TGTGCCACCAGCAGAGCGCGACGGGGCGGGATAGAGACCCAGTACTTC
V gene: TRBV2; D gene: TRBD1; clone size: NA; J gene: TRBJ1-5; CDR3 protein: CASRRDRESYQPQHF; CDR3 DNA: TGTGCCAGCAGAAGGGACAGGGAAAGCTACCAGCCCCAGCATTTT
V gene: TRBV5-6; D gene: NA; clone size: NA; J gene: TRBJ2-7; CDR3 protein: CASSKGSRTPEQYF; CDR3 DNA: TGTGCCAGCAGTAAAGGGAGTAGGACTCCCGAGCAGTACTTC
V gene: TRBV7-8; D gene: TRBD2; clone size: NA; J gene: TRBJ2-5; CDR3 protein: CASSQTASRGLTQYF; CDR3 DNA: TGTGCCAGCAGTCAAACCGCGTCGCGGGGGTTGACCCAGTACTTC
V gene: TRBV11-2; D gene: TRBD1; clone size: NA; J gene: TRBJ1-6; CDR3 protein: CASSLSRGMGNSPLHF; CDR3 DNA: TGTGCCAGCAGCTTGAGCAGGGGGATGGGGAATTCACCCCTCCACTTT
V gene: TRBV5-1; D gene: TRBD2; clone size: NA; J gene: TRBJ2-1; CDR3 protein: CASSLTSGRENEQFF; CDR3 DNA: TGCGCCAGCAGCTTAACTAGCGGGAGGGAAAATGAGCAGTTCTTC
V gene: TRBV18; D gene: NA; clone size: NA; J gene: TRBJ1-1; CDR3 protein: CASSPFKNTEAFF; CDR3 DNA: TGTGCCAGCTCACCGTTCAAGAACACTGAAGCTTTCTTT
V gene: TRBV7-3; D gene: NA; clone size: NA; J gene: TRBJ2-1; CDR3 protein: CASSPSGTSSLDEQFF; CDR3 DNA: TGTGCCAGCAGCCCGTCCGGGACTTCTTCACTCGATGAGCAGTTCTTC
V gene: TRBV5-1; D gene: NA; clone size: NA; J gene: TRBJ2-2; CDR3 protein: CASSLLGAGELFF; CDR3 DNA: TGCGCCAGCAGCTTGTTGGGAGCCGGGGAGCTGTTTTTT
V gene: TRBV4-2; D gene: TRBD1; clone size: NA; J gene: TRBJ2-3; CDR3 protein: CASSQELGQADTQYF; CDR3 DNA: TGTGCCAGCAGCCAAGAACTCGGACAGGCCGATACGCAGTATTTT
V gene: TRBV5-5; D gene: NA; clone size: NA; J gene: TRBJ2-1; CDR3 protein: CASSLGAGGPIFSYNEQFF; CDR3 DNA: TGTGCCAGCAGCTTGGGGGCCGGGGGGCCAATCTTCTCCTACAATGAGCAGTTCTTC
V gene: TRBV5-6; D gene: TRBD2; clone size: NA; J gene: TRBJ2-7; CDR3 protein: CASSLGGLTSYEQYF; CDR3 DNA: TGTGCCAGCAGCTTGGGGGGACTAACCTCCTACGAGCAGTACTTC
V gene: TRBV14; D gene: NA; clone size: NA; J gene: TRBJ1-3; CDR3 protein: CASSQAADSGNTIYF; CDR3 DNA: TGTGCCAGCAGCCAAGCCGCGGACTCTGGAAACACCATATATTTT
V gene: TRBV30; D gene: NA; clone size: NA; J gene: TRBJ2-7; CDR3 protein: CAWSDSLLGGYSYEQYF; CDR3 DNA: TGTGCCTGGAGTGACTCCTTACTGGGGGGTTACTCCTACGAGCAGTACTTC